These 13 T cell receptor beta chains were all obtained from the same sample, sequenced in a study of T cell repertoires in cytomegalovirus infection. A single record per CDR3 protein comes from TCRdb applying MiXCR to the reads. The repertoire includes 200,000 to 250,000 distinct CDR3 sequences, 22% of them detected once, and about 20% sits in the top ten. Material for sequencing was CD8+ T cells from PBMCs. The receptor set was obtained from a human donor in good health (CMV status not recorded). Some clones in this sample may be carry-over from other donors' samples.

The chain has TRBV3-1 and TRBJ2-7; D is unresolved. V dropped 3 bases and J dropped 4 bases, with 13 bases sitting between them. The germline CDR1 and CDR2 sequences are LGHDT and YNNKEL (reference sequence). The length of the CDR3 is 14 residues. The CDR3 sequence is CASSHIRNGYEQYF. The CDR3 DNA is TGTGCCAGCAGCCACATACGGAACGGGTACGAGCAGTACTTC.

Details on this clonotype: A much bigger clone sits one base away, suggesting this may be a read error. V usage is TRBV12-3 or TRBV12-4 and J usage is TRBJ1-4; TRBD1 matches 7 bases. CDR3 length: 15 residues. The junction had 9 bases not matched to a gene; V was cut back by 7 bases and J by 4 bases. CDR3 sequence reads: CASTPRQGYNEKLFF. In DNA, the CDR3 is TGTGCCAGCACTCCGAGACAGGGATATAATGAAAAACTGTTTTTT.

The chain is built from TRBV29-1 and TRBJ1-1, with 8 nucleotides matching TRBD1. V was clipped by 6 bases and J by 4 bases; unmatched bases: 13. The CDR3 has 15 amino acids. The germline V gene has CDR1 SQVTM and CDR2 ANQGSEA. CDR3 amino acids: CSVVSRDRPRTEAFF. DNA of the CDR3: TGCAGCGTAGTGTCCCGGGACAGGCCTCGCACTGAAGCTTTCTTT.

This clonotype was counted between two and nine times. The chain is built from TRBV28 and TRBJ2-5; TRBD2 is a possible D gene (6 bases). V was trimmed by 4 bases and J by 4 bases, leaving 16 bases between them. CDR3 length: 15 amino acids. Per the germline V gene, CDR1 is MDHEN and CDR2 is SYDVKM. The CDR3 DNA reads TGTGCCAGCAGTTGGCCTAGCGAGGGAGTAGAGACCCAGTACTTC. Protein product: CASSWPSEGVETQYF.

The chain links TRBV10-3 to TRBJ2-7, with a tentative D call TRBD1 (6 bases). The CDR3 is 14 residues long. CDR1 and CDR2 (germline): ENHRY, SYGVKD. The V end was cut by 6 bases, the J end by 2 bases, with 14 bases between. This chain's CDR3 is CAISDGQRTYEQYF. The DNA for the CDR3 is TGTGCCATCAGCGATGGACAGAGGACCTACGAGCAGTACTTC.

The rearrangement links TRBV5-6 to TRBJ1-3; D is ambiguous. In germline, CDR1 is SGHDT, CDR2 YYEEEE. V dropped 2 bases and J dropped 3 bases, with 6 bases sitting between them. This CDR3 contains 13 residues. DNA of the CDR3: TGTGCCAGCAGCTTAAGCGTTGGAAACACCATATATTTT. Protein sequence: CASSLSVGNTIYF.

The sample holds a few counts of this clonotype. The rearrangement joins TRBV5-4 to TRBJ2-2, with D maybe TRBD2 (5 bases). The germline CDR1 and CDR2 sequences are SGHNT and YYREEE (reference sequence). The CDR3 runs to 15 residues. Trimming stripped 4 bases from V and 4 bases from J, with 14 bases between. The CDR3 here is CASSPGLDPTGELFF. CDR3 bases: TGTGCCAGCAGCCCAGGACTGGATCCCACCGGGGAGCTGTTTTTT.

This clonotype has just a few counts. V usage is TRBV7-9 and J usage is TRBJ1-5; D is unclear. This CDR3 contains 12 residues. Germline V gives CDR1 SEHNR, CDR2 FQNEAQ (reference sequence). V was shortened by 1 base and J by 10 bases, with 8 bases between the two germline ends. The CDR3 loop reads CASSLDAGPQHF. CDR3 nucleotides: TGTGCCAGCAGCTTAGACGCCGGCCCCCAGCATTTT. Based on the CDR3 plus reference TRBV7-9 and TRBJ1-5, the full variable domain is DTGVSQNPRHKITKRGQNVTFRCDPISEHNRLYWYRQTLGQGPEFLTYFQNEAQLEKSRLLSDRFSAERPKGSFSTLEIQRTEQGDSAMYLCASSLDAGPQHFGDGTRLSIL.

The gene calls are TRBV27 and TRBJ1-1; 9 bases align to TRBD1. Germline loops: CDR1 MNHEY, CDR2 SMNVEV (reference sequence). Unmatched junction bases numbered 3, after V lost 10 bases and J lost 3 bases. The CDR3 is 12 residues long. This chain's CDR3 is CATWTGDTEAFF. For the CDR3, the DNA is TGTGCCACCTGGACAGGGGACACTGAAGCTTTCTTT.

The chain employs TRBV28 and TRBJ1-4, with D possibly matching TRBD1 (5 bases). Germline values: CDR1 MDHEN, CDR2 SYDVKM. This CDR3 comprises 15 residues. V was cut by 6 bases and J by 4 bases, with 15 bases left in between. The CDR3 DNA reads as TGTGCCAGCAGCGGGGCCCCTCTGATTAATGAAAAACTGTTTTTT. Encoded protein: CASSGAPLINEKLFF.

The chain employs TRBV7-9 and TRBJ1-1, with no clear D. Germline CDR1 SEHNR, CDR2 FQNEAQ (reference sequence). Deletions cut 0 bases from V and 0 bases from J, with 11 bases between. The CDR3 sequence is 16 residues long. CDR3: CASSLAPRGMNTEAFF. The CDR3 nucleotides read TGTGCCAGCAGCTTAGCCCCTCGGGGAATGAACACTGAAGCTTTCTTT.

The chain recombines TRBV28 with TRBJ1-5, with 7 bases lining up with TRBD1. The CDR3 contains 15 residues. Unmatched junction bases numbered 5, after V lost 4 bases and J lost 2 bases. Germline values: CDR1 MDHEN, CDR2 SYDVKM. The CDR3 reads CASSWDSTGNQPQHF. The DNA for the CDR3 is TGTGCCAGCAGTTGGGACAGTACAGGCAATCAGCCCCAGCATTTT.

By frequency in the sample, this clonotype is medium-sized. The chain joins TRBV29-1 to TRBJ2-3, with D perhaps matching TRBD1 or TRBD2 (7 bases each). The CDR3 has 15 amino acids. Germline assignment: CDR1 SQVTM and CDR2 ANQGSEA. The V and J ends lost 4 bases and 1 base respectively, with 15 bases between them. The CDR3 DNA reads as TGCAGCGTTGTGGAGGGGGCGGGAGGCACAGATACGCAGTATTTT. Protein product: CSVVEGAGGTDTQYF.